A selection of T cell receptor beta chains follows, all from one sample in a study of T cell responses to AZD1222 COVID-19 vaccine. The protocol was immunoSEQ multiplex PCR, while the TCRdb copy is restricted to in-frame clones and leaves out a portion. The sample comprises more than 110,000 clones, almost 95% of which are singletons, and about 3.7% rests with the top ten. The specimen was peripheral blood, collected 28 days after the second AZD1222 dose. The receptors were sampled from an adult who received the AZD1222 COVID-19 vaccine. The CDR3 runs from the conserved cysteine through the conserved F or W. The D gene is left open where the match is weak. Not every row has a clone size; where given, it reads once, few, many or a size class.

>TRBJ1-5|few|TRBV3-1/TRBV3-2|.
TGTGCCAGCAGCCAAGGGGCAGGGGCTAGCAATCAGCCCCAGCATTTT
CASSQGAGASNQPQHF
>TRBJ1-2|.|TRBV4-1|.
TGCGCCAGCAGCTTACCGGGACCGCGAGGAGGCTATGGCTACACCTTC
CASSLPGPRGGYGYTF
>TRBJ1-2|.|TRBV18|.
TGTGCCAGCTCCCCACGAGTCCCGGACTATGGCTACACCTTC
CASSPRVPDYGYTF
>TRBJ2-2|.|TRBV11-1|.
TGTGCCAGCAGCTCTGAGGTTAACACCGGGGAGCTGTTTTTT
CASSSEVNTGELFF
>TRBJ1-1|.|TRBV6-5|.
TGTGCCAGCAGTTACATGGGAGGGTTTGGCACTGAAGCTTTCTTT
CASSYMGGFGTEAFF
>TRBJ1-2|.|TRBV18|TRBD1
TGTGCCAGCTCACCCCTATCGGGACAGAACTATGGCTACACCTTC
CASSPLSGQNYGYTF
>TRBJ2-3|.|TRBV5-1|.
TGCGCCAGCAGCTGGGGCCATGGTAACACAGATACGCAGTATTTT
CASSWGHGNTDTQYF
>TRBJ1-6|.|TRBV28|.
TGTGCCAGCAGTTTATTTGGGGAGGATCCACCCCTCCACTTT
CASSLFGEDPPLHF
>TRBJ2-4|.|TRBV15|TRBD1
TGTGCCACCAGCAGACCCACAGGGGGCGAAGCCAAAAACATTCAGTACTTC
CATSRPTGGEAKNIQYF
>TRBJ2-2|.|TRBV6-1|TRBD2
TGTGCCAGCAGTGTAAGAATAGCGGGAGTGAACACCGGGGAGCTGTTTTTT
CASSVRIAGVNTGELFF
>TRBJ1-1|.|TRBV29-1|.
TGCAGCGCCACGACGGACACTGAAGCTTTCTTT
CSATTDTEAFF
>TRBJ1-5|.|TRBV7-7|.
TGTGCCAGCAGCTCGGGGGGAGGGGGCAATCAGCCCCAGCATTTT
CASSSGGGGNQPQHF
>TRBJ2-1|.|TRBV9|TRBD2
TGTGCCAGCAGCGTCCGGGGACTAGCTGGCGATGAGCAGTTCTTC
CASSVRGLAGDEQFF
>TRBJ1-1|.|TRBV10-3|.
TGTGCCATCAGTGGGGGATCTACGGGAACTGAATCTTTCTTT
CAISGGSTGTESFF
>TRBJ2-6|few|TRBV7-3|.
TGTGCCAGCACCAAGCAGGTCGGGCGGGCAGGGGCCAACGTCCTGACTTTC
CASTKQVGRAGANVLTF
>TRBJ2-1|.|TRBV7-8|TRBD1
TGTGCCAGCAGCTTCGGAAAGACAGGGAGCTCCTACAATGAGCAGTTCTTC
CASSFGKTGSSYNEQFF
>TRBJ2-7|once|TRBV7-9|TRBD1
TGTGCCAGCAGCACCTATGGACAGGCTTACGAGCAGTACTTC
CASSTYGQAYEQYF
>TRBJ1-3|.|TRBV29-1|.
TGCAGCGCCGTTGTGCGGAACACCATATATTTT
CSAVVRNTIYF
>TRBJ2-7|.|TRBV10-1|.
TGCGCCAGCAGTGAGCGTTCAGCGGCTTACTACCACGAGCAGTACTTC
CASSERSAAYYHEQYF
>TRBJ2-3|.|TRBV10-3|.
TGTGCCATAGAGGGGATAGCCGAGGGCACGCAGTATTTT
CAIEGIAEGTQYF
>TRBJ1-2|.|TRBV10-3|.
TGTGCCATCAGTGAGACACTGCACTATGGCTACACCTTC
CAISETLHYGYTF
>TRBJ1-1|.|TRBV28|.
TGTGCCAGCTGTCCGGGGGGAATAAACACTGAAGCTTTCTTT
CASCPGGINTEAFF
>TRBJ1-2|.|TRBV9|TRBD1
TGTGCCAGCAGCAAGACAGGGTATGGCTACACCTTC
CASSKTGYGYTF
>TRBJ1-1|once|TRBV5-5|TRBD1
TGTGCCAGCAGCTTATGGACAGGGAAGGTTACTGAAGCTTTCTTT
CASSLWTGKVTEAFF
>TRBJ1-2|.|TRBV9|.
TGTGCCAGCCATGCGGGTCGGGGCTACACCTTC
CASHAGRGYTF
>TRBJ1-5|.|TRBV5-5|.
TGTGCCAGCAGCTTGGGGCGGGTATCGGCGCCCCAGCATTTT
CASSLGRVSAPQHF
>TRBJ1-1|.|TRBV29-1|.
TGCAGCGTTGAAACGGTTCAGGGTGCCACTGAAGCTTTCTTT
CSVETVQGATEAFF
>TRBJ2-1|.|TRBV29-1|TRBD2
TGCAGCGTTGAAGATGAAACGGGAGGGGGAAAGTTCTTC
CSVEDETGGGKFF
>TRBJ1-3|.|TRBV3-1/TRBV3-2|.
TGTGCCAGCACCACCTCGGGGGGAACGAGCTCTGGAAACACCATATATTTT
CASTTSGGTSSGNTIYF
>TRBJ2-4|.|TRBV2|.
TGTGCCAGCAGTGATACGGTTCTAGCCAAAAACATTCAGTACTTC
CASSDTVLAKNIQYF
>TRBJ2-1|.|TRBV7-2|TRBD2
TGTGCCAGCAGCCCAATAGCGGGAGTAGGGGAGCAGTTCTTC
CASSPIAGVGEQFF
>TRBJ2-7|.|TRBV7-8|.
TGTGCCAGCAGTGAAGGTCACTACGAGCAGTACTTC
CASSEGHYEQYF
>TRBJ1-2|.|TRBV3-1/TRBV3-2|.
TGTGCCAGCAGCCAGTGGGGGGACGGCTACACCTTC
CASSQWGDGYTF
>TRBJ2-7|once|TRBV4-3|.
TGCGCCAGCAACCTTAGGGGGACCTACGAGCAGTACTTC
CASNLRGTYEQYF
>TRBJ2-7|once|TRBV5-5|.
TGTGCCAGCTTACACGACAGGAACGAGCAGTACTTC
CASLHDRNEQYF
>TRBJ1-2|.|TRBV4-1|.
TGCGCCAGCAGCCAAGGGAACGGAGGAGAGAGCTATGGCTACACCTTC
CASSQGNGGESYGYTF
>TRBJ2-5|.|TRBV15|.
TGTGCCACCGGGGGCGGGGCGTACCAAGAGACCCAGTACTTC
CATGGGAYQETQYF
>TRBJ2-3|.|TRBV9|TRBD2
TGTGCCAGCAGCAGAGGGACTAGCGGAAGCGGGAATACGCAGTATTTT
CASSRGTSGSGNTQYF
>TRBJ2-1|.|TRBV9|TRBD2
TGTGCCAGCAGCGGGGGGACTAGCCGCAATGAGCAGTTCTTC
CASSGGTSRNEQFF
>TRBJ1-2|.|TRBV12-3/TRBV12-4|.
TGTGCCAGCAGTGGACAGTTCGCTGGCTACACCTTC
CASSGQFAGYTF
>TRBJ2-1|.|TRBV5-8|TRBD2
TGTGCCAGCAGCTTTAGGGCTAGCGGGATCTATGAGCAGTTCTTC
CASSFRASGIYEQFF
>TRBJ1-5|once|TRBV4-1|TRBD1
TGCGCCAGCAGCCAGGGACAGGGGGGTCAGCCCCAGCATTTT
CASSQGQGGQPQHF
>TRBJ1-2|.|TRBV19|TRBD1
TGTGCCAGTAGGGACAGGGGATATGGCTACACCTTC
CASRDRGYGYTF
>TRBJ2-7|.|TRBV12-3/TRBV12-4|.
TGTGCCAGCAGTTTCCGCCCACACTACGAGCAGTACTTC
CASSFRPHYEQYF
>TRBJ1-1|.|TRBV5-5|.
TGTGCCAGCAGACAAGGGTCGGCGGGGGTGAACACTGAAGCTTTCTTT
CASRQGSAGVNTEAFF
>TRBJ2-2|.|TRBV7-9|TRBD1
TGTGCCAGCAGCTCTGGACAGGGGGCTTCCGGGGAGCTGTTTTTT
CASSSGQGASGELFF
>TRBJ1-5|few|TRBV28|TRBD1
TGTGCCAGCAGCCCGATTACAGGGGGTAATCAGCCCCAGCATTTT
CASSPITGGNQPQHF
>TRBJ2-3|.|TRBV5-4|TRBD1
TGTGCCAGCAGCTTCCCCGGGACAGGGGGGCGCACAGATACGCAGTATTTT
CASSFPGTGGRTDTQYF
>TRBJ2-7|.|TRBV19|.
TGTGCCAGTAGTATACAGGCGGCCGTTGGATCCTACGAGCAGTACTTC
CASSIQAAVGSYEQYF
>TRBJ2-1|.|TRBV15|.
TGTGCCACCAGCAGAGGACAGATAAATTACAATGAGCAGTTCTTC
CATSRGQINYNEQFF
>TRBJ2-2|.|TRBV21-1|.
TGTGCCAGCAGCCCGTCTGACAGGGGGCTCACCGGGGAGCTGTTTTTT
CASSPSDRGLTGELFF
>TRBJ2-7|.|TRBV27|TRBD2
TGTGCCAGCAGTTCGAGGACTAGCGGGCACTCCTACGAGCAGTACTTC
CASSSRTSGHSYEQYF
>TRBJ1-1|.|TRBV3-1/TRBV3-2|.
TGTGCCAGCAGCCCCCGATCCAACACTGAAGCTTTCTTT
CASSPRSNTEAFF
>TRBJ1-2|.|TRBV28|.
TGTGCCAGCAGTTTAAGGGCGAACTATGGCTACACCTTC
CASSLRANYGYTF
>TRBJ2-2|.|TRBV9|.
TGTGCCAGCAGCGTAGTTGAGGGAAACACCGGGGAGCTGTTTTTT
CASSVVEGNTGELFF
>TRBJ2-1|.|TRBV18|.
TGTGCCAGCTCACCACCTCCGGGGAGCCCCCGATACAATGAGCAGTTCTTC
CASSPPPGSPRYNEQFF
>TRBJ1-3|.|TRBV7-9|.
TGTGCCAGCAGCAACCCGGGAAGGGCCCGGGGAAACACCATATATTTT
CASSNPGRARGNTIYF